One sample yielded the 20 T cell receptor beta chains listed below, sequenced in a study of human thymus T cells. Repertoires were generated with immunoSEQ multiplex PCR, while TCRdb's copy carries only in-frame clones and drops some. The sample has 78,000 or so clones, around 96% seen once. Resections obtained during corrective heart surgery supplied the thymus tissue. Sequencing was done on a sample of thymus tissue. Every receptor here comes from a boy in the first two years of life with a congenital heart defect but otherwise immunologically healthy.

In nucleotides, the CDR3 is TGTGCCAGCAGTTGGACAGACCCCTACAATGAGCAGTTCTTC. Protein product: CASSWTDPYNEQFF. The chain recombines TRBV27 with TRBJ2-1, with D possibly TRBD1 on 6 matching bases. Trimming cost V 4 bases and J 2 bases, with 9 bases left between them. The CDR3 spans 14 residues. CDR1 MNHEY and CDR2 SMNVEV come from the germline V gene (reference sequence).

The rearrangement uses TRBV5-4 and TRBJ1-1; TRBD1 aligns across 8 bases. The CDR3 extends over 12 amino acids. Germline loops: CDR1 SGHNT, CDR2 YYREEE (reference sequence). V lost 0 bases to trimming and J lost 10 bases; unmatched junction nucleotides: 2. The CDR3 is CASSLGTGRAFF. In DNA, the CDR3 is TGTGCCAGCAGCTTGGGGACAGGGAGAGCTTTCTTT.

The rearrangement uses TRBV12-5 and TRBJ2-1, with D unresolved. V lost 4 bases, J lost 3 bases, and 7 bases lay in between. CDR1 and CDR2 from the germline V gene are LGHNT and FRNRAP. This CDR3 is 13 amino acids long. CDR3 in amino acids: CASGSTLYNEQFF. The CDR3 DNA sequence: TGTGCTAGTGGTTCCACCCTCTACAATGAGCAGTTCTTC.

This chain uses TRBV5-1 with TRBJ2-1; no clear D gene. Germline V gene sequence: CDR1 SGHRS, CDR2 YFSETQ. The CDR3 sequence is 11 residues long. The V and J ends lost 2 bases and 7 bases respectively, with 4 bases between them. The CDR3 nucleotides read TGCGCCAGCAGCTTAGCGAATGAGCAGTTCTTC. This gives the protein CASSLANEQFF.

The chain combines TRBV5-1 with TRBJ1-2; the match to TRBD1 covers 9 bases. The CDR3 totals 13 residues. V was clipped by 3 bases and J by 4 bases; unmatched bases: 1. Looked up from germline, CDR1 is SGHRS and CDR2 is YFSETQ. CDR3 sequence reads: CASSSTGGYGYTF. Written as DNA, the CDR3 is TGCGCCAGCAGCTCGACAGGGGGCTATGGCTACACCTTC.

The chain uses TRBV27 and TRBJ1-4; unclear D gene. Per germline, CDR1 MNHEY and CDR2 SMNVEV (reference sequence). The CDR3 contains 15 residues. V lost 1 base and J lost 5, with 11 bases in between. The CDR3 sequence is CASSLLRGENEKLFF. The CDR3 DNA is TGTGCCAGCAGTTTATTGCGGGGAGAGAATGAAAAACTGTTTTTT.

The chain employs TRBV18 and TRBJ2-3; D could derive from TRBD1 or TRBD2 (5 bases each). This CDR3 is built from 14 residues. The germline CDR1 and CDR2 sequences are KGHSH and LQKENI. The V gene lost 6 bases and the J gene lost 2 bases, with 12 bases spanning the gap. CDR3 nucleotide sequence: TGTGCCAGCTCCTCCGGGACCCCCACAGATACGCAGTATTTT. It yields the protein CASSSGTPTDTQYF.

The chain carries TRBV6-5 and TRBJ2-4; 7 bases line up with TRBD1. This CDR3 has 14 residues. Trimming at V came to 6 bases and at J to 13 bases, leaving 15 bases not matched to a gene. Per germline, CDR1 MNHEY and CDR2 SVGAGI. The CDR3 region has the DNA TGTGCCAGCAGGTTTACCGGGACAGAGTCAACCCAGTACTTC. This sequence encodes CASRFTGTESTQYF.

V usage is TRBV28 and J usage is TRBJ1-4; 8 nucleotides align to TRBD1. Germline V gives CDR1 MDHEN, CDR2 SYDVKM. The junction had 13 bases not matched to a gene; V was cut back by 5 bases and J by 8 bases. This CDR3 contains 16 residues. As DNA, the CDR3 is TGTGCCAGCAGTGTAAGACCGGGACAGGAGTTGGAAAAACTGTTTTTT. Translation gives CASSVRPGQELEKLFF.

The chain recombines TRBV4-3 with TRBJ2-1; D gene uncertain. Germline CDR1 reads LGHNA; CDR2 reads YSLEER. There are 14 residues in the CDR3. Trimming took off 1 base at V and 9 bases at J, with 13 bases between the two ends. The CDR3 DNA reads as TGCGCCAGCAGCCAAGCCTTCGGGCGATGTGAGCAGTTCTTC. It translates to CASSQAFGRCEQFF.

The rearrangement joins TRBV5-1 to TRBJ2-5; D unresolved. This CDR3 is 16 amino acids long. V lost 3 bases, J lost 0 bases, and 15 bases lay in between. Germline lookup yields CDR1 SGHRS and CDR2 YFSETQ. The CDR3 reads CASSSRRLTYQETQYF. The CDR3 region has the DNA TGCGCCAGCAGCTCCCGTCGCCTTACGTACCAAGAGACCCAGTACTTC.

This clone was observed once. The chain has TRBV30 and TRBJ2-1, with D hard to call. CDR3 size: 10 residues. The V and J ends lost 8 bases and 6 bases respectively, with 8 bases between them. Germline V gene lookup returns CDR1 GTSNPN and CDR2 SVGIG (reference sequence). The CDR3 here is CAHSTNEQFF. In DNA form, the CDR3 reads TGTGCCCATTCCACCAATGAGCAGTTCTTC.

The chain couples TRBV30 to TRBJ1-2; D uncertain. CDR3 length equals 14 residues. Germline lookup yields CDR1 GTSNPN and CDR2 SVGIG (reference sequence). V was cut by 0 bases and J by 1 base, with 9 bases left in between. The CDR3 sequence: CAWSVAGDNYGYTF. The CDR3 bases are TGTGCCTGGAGTGTAGCAGGAGATAACTATGGCTACACCTTC.

V usage is TRBV19 and J usage is TRBJ1-2; D may be TRBD1 (5 bases). Germline V lookup: CDR1 LNHDA, CDR2 SQIVND (reference sequence). Trimming removed 6 bases from V and 0 bases from J, with 20 bases in between. The CDR3 is 17 amino acids. The CDR3, as DNA: TGTGCCAGTAGGGCTTCCGGGACCCGGAGGCCTAACTATGGCTACACCTTC. Translating gives CASRASGTRRPNYGYTF.

V gene TRBV6-5 combines with J gene TRBJ2-5; 10 bases line up with TRBD1. The ends lost 0 bases at V and 4 bases at J; junction bases unmatched: 5. The CDR3 covers 16 residues. Germline values: CDR1 MNHEY, CDR2 SVGAGI. The CDR3 loop is CASSYSGDRGRETQYF. For the CDR3, the DNA is TGTGCCAGCAGTTACTCGGGCGACAGGGGGCGAGAGACCCAGTACTTC.

This clone was seen just once. The chain combines TRBV11-3 with TRBJ2-5, with a tentative D call TRBD2 (6 bases). The V end lost 5 bases, the J end lost 3 bases, and 16 bases lay between the germline ends. The germline V gene encodes CDR1 SGHNT and CDR2 YENEEA. The CDR3 has 15 residues. This CDR3 reads CASSTSPGVEETQYF. The CDR3 coding sequence is TGTGCCAGCAGCACCTCCCCGGGGGTAGAAGAGACCCAGTACTTC.

V is TRBV7-4 and J is TRBJ1-1; D gene ambiguous. V lost 5 bases to trimming and J lost 4 bases, with 17 bases between them. The CDR3 is made up of 15 amino acids. Per the germline V gene, CDR1 is SGHVT and CDR2 is SQSDAQ. DNA of the CDR3: TGTGCCAGCAGCCCCTCTCCGGGGTTGGGCACTGAAGCTTTCTTT. This gives the protein CASSPSPGLGTEAFF.

J is TRBJ1-1 and V is TRBV5-8; TRBD1 matches at 11 bases. Per germline, CDR1 SGHTS and CDR2 YDEGEE. CDR3 length equals 17 residues. With V trimmed by 4 bases and J by 3 bases, 11 bases remained unmatched. The CDR3 protein is CASSPRGQGARDTEAFF. CDR3 sequence (DNA): TGTGCCAGCAGCCCCAGAGGACAGGGGGCGCGGGACACTGAAGCTTTCTTT. Variable domain in full (rest from reference TRBV5-8 and TRBJ1-1): EAGVTQSPTHLIKTRGQQATLRCSPISGHTSVYWYQQALGLGLQFLLWYDEGEERNRGNFPPRFSGRQFPNYSSELNVNALELEDSALYLCASSPRGQGARDTEAFFGQGTRLTVV.

The CDR3 DNA sequence: TGTGCCTGGAGTGTAGGACGCCAGAACACTGAAGCTTTCTTT. Translation gives CAWSVGRQNTEAFF. The rearrangement uses TRBV30 and TRBJ1-1, with unresolved D. V lost 0 bases and J lost 1, with 9 bases in between. The CDR3 sequence is 14 residues long. Germline assignment: CDR1 GTSNPN and CDR2 SVGIG (reference sequence).

The rearrangement joins TRBV19 to TRBJ1-5; no reliable D call. Per the germline V gene, CDR1 is LNHDA and CDR2 is SQIVND (reference sequence). The CDR3 runs to 10 residues. Trimming stripped 6 bases from V and 8 bases from J, with 5 bases between. The CDR3 nucleotides are TGTGCCAGTAGGGGTGAGCCCCAGCATTTT. Translation: CASRGEPQHF.